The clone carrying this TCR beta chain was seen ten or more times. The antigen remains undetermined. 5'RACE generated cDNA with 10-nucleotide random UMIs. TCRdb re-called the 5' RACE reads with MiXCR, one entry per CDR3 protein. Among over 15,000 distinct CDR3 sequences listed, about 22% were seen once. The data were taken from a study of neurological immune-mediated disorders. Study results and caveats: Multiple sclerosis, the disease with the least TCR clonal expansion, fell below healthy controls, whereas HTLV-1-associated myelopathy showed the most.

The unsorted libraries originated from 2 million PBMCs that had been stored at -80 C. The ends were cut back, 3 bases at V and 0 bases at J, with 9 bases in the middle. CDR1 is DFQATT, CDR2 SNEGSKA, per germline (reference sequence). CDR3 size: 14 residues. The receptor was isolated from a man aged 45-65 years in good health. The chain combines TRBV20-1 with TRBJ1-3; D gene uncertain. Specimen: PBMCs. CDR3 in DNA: TGCAGTGCTAGTTGGCCAGACTCTGGAAACACCATATATTTT. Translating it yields CSASWPDSGNTIYF.